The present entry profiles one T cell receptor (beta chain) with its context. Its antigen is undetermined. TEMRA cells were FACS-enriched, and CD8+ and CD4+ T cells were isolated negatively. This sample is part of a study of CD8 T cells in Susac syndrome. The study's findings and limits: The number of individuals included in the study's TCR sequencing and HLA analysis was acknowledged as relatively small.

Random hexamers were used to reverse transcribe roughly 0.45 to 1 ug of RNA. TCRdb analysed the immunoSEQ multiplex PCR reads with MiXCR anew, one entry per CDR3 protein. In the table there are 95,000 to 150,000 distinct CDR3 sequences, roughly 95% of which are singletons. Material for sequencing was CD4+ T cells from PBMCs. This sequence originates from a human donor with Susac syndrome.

The CDR3 loop reads CASSLFPFRGASGYTF. The CDR3 DNA reads TGTGCCAGCAGCTTATTCCCCTTTAGAGGGGCTTCCGGCTACACCTTC. This rearrangement joins TRBV7-9 to TRBJ1-2, with D possibly TRBD1 on 5 matching bases. V shed 2 bases and J shed 8 bases, with 21 bases lying between them. CDR1 and CDR2 from the germline V gene are SEHNR and FQNEAQ (reference sequence). The CDR3 spans 16 residues.